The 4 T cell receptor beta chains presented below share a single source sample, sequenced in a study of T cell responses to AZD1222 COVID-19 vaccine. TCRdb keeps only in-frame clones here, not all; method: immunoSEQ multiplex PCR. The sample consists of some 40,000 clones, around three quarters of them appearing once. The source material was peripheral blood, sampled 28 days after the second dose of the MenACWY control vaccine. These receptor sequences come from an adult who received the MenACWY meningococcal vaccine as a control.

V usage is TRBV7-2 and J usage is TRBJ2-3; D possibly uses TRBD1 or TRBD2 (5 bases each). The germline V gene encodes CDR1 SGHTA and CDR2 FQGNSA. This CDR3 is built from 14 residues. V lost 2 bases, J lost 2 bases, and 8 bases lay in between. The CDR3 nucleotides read TGTGCCAGCAGCTTACAAGGGACCACAGATACGCAGTATTTT. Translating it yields CASSLQGTTDTQYF.

CDR3 DNA: TGTGCCAGCAGTCTAATCAAAACAGGAAACACTGAAGCTTTCTTT. It codes for CASSLIKTGNTEAFF. V gene TRBV28 combines with J gene TRBJ1-1; tentatively, D is TRBD1 (5 bases). Trimming stripped 5 bases from V and 2 bases from J, with 15 bases between. The CDR3 consists of 15 residues. The V gene's germline CDR1 is MDHEN and CDR2 SYDVKM.

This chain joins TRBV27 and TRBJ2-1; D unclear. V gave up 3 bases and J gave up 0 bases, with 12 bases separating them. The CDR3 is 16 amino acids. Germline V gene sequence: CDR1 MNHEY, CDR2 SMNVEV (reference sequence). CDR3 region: CASSFSPSDSYNEQFF. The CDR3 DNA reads TGTGCCAGCAGTTTTTCGCCCAGCGACTCCTACAATGAGCAGTTCTTC.

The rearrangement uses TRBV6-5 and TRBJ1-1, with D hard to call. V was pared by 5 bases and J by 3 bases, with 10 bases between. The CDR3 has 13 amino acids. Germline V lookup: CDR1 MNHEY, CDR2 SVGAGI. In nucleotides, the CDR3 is TGTGCCAGCAGTCCAGGTTCCTACACTGAAGCTTTCTTT. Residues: CASSPGSYTEAFF.